This TCR beta chain was observed in a study of blood T cells in healthy people across ages. Overall study results and limits: Long-lived donors exceeded aged donors in naive CD4+ cells and diversity. Roughly linear age-related decline in beta diversity appeared, significant by age 40.

This clonotype was picked up a small number of times. What it binds is unknown. Next came a second PCR, run for about 7 to 12 cycles, which used a sample-barcoded 5' primer along with a J-beta primer mix. From the 5' RACE reads, TCRdb called clonotypes with MiXCR, one entry per CDR3 protein. The sample holds hundreds of thousands of distinct CDR3 sequences, about 28% seen once. The CDR3 is 17 amino acids. Germline-derived CDR1 and CDR2 are MNHEY and SVGEGT. V was clipped by 3 bases and J by 3 bases, with 18 bases between them. Whenever a sample was processed, at least 7 million PBMCs were isolated. Material for sequencing was blood. The genes are TRBV6-2 or TRBV6-3 and TRBJ1-5, with D possibly TRBD1 on 5 matching bases. This receptor was taken from a woman older than 75 in good health. CDR3 loop: CASSYTSGRVLNQPQHF. The CDR3 DNA is TGTGCCAGCAGTTATACCTCAGGCAGGGTACTCAATCAGCCCCAGCATTTT.